This record covers a single T cell receptor (beta chain). The investigators split CD4+ cells into a CD45RA+ naive subset and a CD45RA-negative memory subset. The sample comes from a study of shared clonotypes between healthy human individuals. Study summary: Two female and three male donors aged 18 to 49 were enrolled. Plates per donor: three CD4 naive, three CD4 memory, two CD8 naive, one CD8 memory.

Germline V gene lookup returns CDR1 LGHNA and CDR2 YSLEER. Trimming stripped 0 bases from V and 4 bases from J, with 9 bases between. The CDR3 contains 14 residues. Per sorted-subset replicate PCR, input was about 180 ng DNA, representing 30,000 or so T cell genomes. Here immunoSEQ multiplex PCR was the method, and the copy in TCRdb shows in-frame clones only, minus some. The data contain roughly 2.5 million clones, just over 90% of them singletons. This TCR was recovered from a man aged 18 to 30 in good health. The sequenced sample consisted of naive CD4+ T cells sorted from blood. Subset reported: CD45RA+ positively selected. V usage is TRBV4-3 and J usage is TRBJ1-1, with a possible D match to TRBD1 (5 bases). In DNA form, the CDR3 reads TGCGCCAGCAGCCAAGAGGGGGGTGCCACTGAAGCTTTCTTT. It encodes CASSQEGGATEAFF.